This T cell receptor beta chain emerged from a study of Graves' ophthalmopathy and Graves' hyperthyroidism. The wider study: Pretreatment peripheral blood was obtained at initial diagnosis.

Using RNA transcripts, the TCR beta CDR3 regions were amplified. A first-round RT-PCR used HTBI primers, followed by a second-round multiplex PCR. Using its own MiXCR run on the multiplex PCR reads, TCRdb lists one record per CDR3 protein. The profile shows hundreds of thousands of distinct CDR3 sequences, 35% to 50% of them singletons. This clonotype showed up many times. Diagnostic conclusions were grounded in clinical symptoms, serum thyroxine, TRAb, thyroid ultrasound and orbital computed tomography. The CDR3 totals 11 residues. Per the germline V gene, CDR1 is DFQATT and CDR2 is SNEGSKA (reference sequence). Unmatched junction bases numbered 4, after V lost 3 bases and J lost 11 bases.

This sequence was found in an adult man with Graves' ophthalmopathy. The chain links TRBV20-1 to TRBJ1-1; TRBD1 aligns across 9 bases. Sequenced: peripheral blood. CDR3 in DNA: TGCAGTGCTAGCTGGGACAGGGCGGCTTTCTTT. Its translation is CSASWDRAAFF.